These T cell receptor beta chains were read from a single sample in a study of molecular identifiers for immune sequencing clone quantification. TCRdb itself ran the PCR reads through MiXCR, one entry per CDR3 protein. Counted here are 7,000 to 8,000 distinct CDR3 sequences, under 45% occurring once; the ten biggest clones make up 6.5% to 9%. Material for sequencing was naive CD8+ T cells from blood, with Jurkat cell RNA spiked in. These receptors originate from a human donor in good health. Some libraries in this study had Jurkat cell RNA spiked in. Both conserved end residues are part of each CDR3. D genes are given only for firm matches. Expanded clones are given a class, and other clones once, few, many or no size at all.

>TRBJ1-5|.|.|TRBV7-9
CASCLGYGEDQPQHF
TGTGCCAGCTGCTTAGGGTATGGGGAAGATCAGCCCCAGCATTTT
>TRBJ1-4|.|few|TRBV12-3/TRBV12-4
CASSSPSSEKLFF
TGTGCCAGCAGTTCCCCCTCTTCTGAAAAACTGTTTTTT
>TRBJ2-1|.|.|TRBV6-6
CASSYSSSYNEQFF
TGTGCCAGCAGTTACTCGAGCTCCTACAATGAGCAGTTCTTC
>TRBJ1-2|TRBD1|few|TRBV19
CASSTGTASGYTF
TGTGCCAGTAGTACCGGGACAGCTTCAGGCTACACCTTC
>TRBJ1-5|.|few|TRBV20-1
CSASFRGNQPQHF
TGCAGTGCTAGTTTCCGGGGCAATCAGCCCCAGCATTTT
>TRBJ2-5|.|few|TRBV5-5
CASSQGQLTRETQYF
TGTGCCAGCAGCCAGGGACAACTTACCCGGGAGACCCAGTACTTC
>TRBJ1-1|TRBD1|few|TRBV5-6
CASSFGTGNTEAFF
TGTGCCAGCAGCTTCGGGACAGGGAACACTGAAGCTTTCTTT
>TRBJ2-5|.|.|TRBV20-1
CSASSPRTEETQYF
TGCAGTGCTAGTTCCCCCAGGACGGAGGAGACCCAGTACTTC
>TRBJ1-5|.|.|TRBV9
CASSVGGRADQPRHF
TGTGCCAGCAGCGTAGGAGGCAGGGCGGATCAGCCCCGGCATTTT
>TRBJ2-5|.|few|TRBV5-4
CASSLVGGVGETQYF
TGTGCCAGCAGCTTGGTTGGAGGGGTAGGTGAGACCCAGTACTTC
>TRBJ2-5|.|few|TRBV7-9
CASSLDGASQETQYF
TGTGCCAGCAGCTTGGATGGGGCGTCGCAAGAGACCCAGTACTTC
>TRBJ2-6|.|.|TRBV28
CASSLLWGPGANVQTF
.
>TRBJ2-5|.|few|TRBV10-3
CAISGGGETQYF
TGTGCCATCAGTGGGGGTGGAGAGACCCAGTACTTC
>TRBJ2-1|.|medium-sized|TRBV6-5
CASSYRSYNEQFF
TGTGCCAGCAGTTACAGGTCCTACAATGAGCAGTTCTTC
>TRBJ1-6|.|few|TRBV28
CASTMGPALHF
TGTGCCAGCACCATGGGACCAGCCCTCCACTTT
>TRBJ1-1|.|few|TRBV12-3/TRBV12-4
CASSLGRTEAFF
TGTGCCAGCAGTTTGGGGAGGACTGAAGCTTTCTTT
>TRBJ2-6|.|.|TRBV7-9
CASSLGLLGPSGANVLSF
TGTGCCAGCAGCTTAGGGCTCTTAGGTCCATCTGGGGCCAACGTCCTGTCTTTC
>TRBJ2-7|TRBD2|.|TRBV10-3
CASSGGTYEQYF
TGTGCCTCGAGCGGGGGAACCTACGAGCAGTACTTC
>TRBJ2-1|TRBD2|.|TRBV7-9
CASSLSSGISYNEQFF
TGTGCCAGCAGCTTATCTAGCGGGATATCCTACAATGAGCAGTTCTTC
>TRBJ1-6|.|few|TRBV6-1
CASSPYKGRDSPLHF
TGTGCCAGCAGTCCCTACAAAGGGCGGGATTCACCCCTCCACTTT